The 6 T cell receptor beta chains reported below all come from one sample, sequenced in a study of radiotherapy plus CTLA-4 blockade in lung cancer (dated by TCRdb to between 2018 and 2020). The library relied on the immunoSEQ multiplex PCR assay. This is the immuneACCESS table as TCRdb keeps it, with only in-frame sequences that have V and J called. A part of the clones is gone; compared with another copy, unresolved V genes explain less than half, and the rest is unexplained. The sample table lists about 120,000 clones, over 80% of them with a count of one. Of the sample, under 8% falls within the top ten clones. Sequencing used peripheral blood, obtained from a patient treated with radiotherapy plus ipilimumab. The receptors derive from a human donor with non-small cell lung cancer that progressed on radiotherapy plus ipilimumab.

This rearrangement joins TRBV6-1 to TRBJ2-1, with 11 bases identical to TRBD2. CDR3 length: 15 amino acids. Germline V gene sequence: CDR1 MNHNS, CDR2 SASEGT. The J segment lost 4 bases and the V segment lost 4 bases, leaving 3 bases of the junction unmatched. CDR3 sequence (DNA): TGTGCCAGCAGTGGTACTAGCGGGAGTTACAATGAGCAGTTCTTC. Amino acid sequence: CASSGTSGSYNEQFF.

This chain joins TRBV15 and TRBJ1-1, with D perhaps TRBD1 (6 bases). Germline CDR1 and CDR2: LNHNV and YYDKDF (reference sequence). The ends were cut back, 5 bases at V and 3 bases at J, with 16 bases in the middle. The CDR3 is made up of 15 amino acids. The CDR3 is CATSSGTTGDTEAFF. The CDR3 coding sequence is TGTGCCACCAGCTCCGGGACAACGGGGGACACTGAAGCTTTCTTT.

The chain is built from TRBV7-8 and TRBJ2-2; tentatively, D is TRBD1 or TRBD2 (5 bases each). This CDR3 has 16 residues. Germline V lookup: CDR1 SGHVS, CDR2 FQNEAQ. The germline V and J ends were trimmed by 7 bases and 7 bases, with 22 bases remaining between them. The CDR3, as DNA: TGTGCCAGCAAAGAGGGGCTATTAGAGGGCGGCGGGGAGCTGTTTTTT. Encoded protein: CASKEGLLEGGGELFF.

The rearrangement links TRBV2 to TRBJ2-7; unclear D gene. Trimming pared 6 bases from V and 6 bases from J, leaving 15 bases between. CDR3 length equals 13 residues. Germline lookup yields CDR1 SNHLY and CDR2 FYNNEI. In nucleotides, the CDR3 is TGTGCCAGCAGAGATTCCACACCCGTCGAGCAGTACTTC. Protein sequence: CASRDSTPVEQYF. Full variable domain (outside the CDR3, taken from reference TRBV2 and TRBJ2-7): EPEVTQTPSHQVTQMGQEVILRCVPISNHLYFYWYRQILGQKVEFLVSFYNNEISEKSEIFDDQFSVERPDGSNFTLKIRSTKLEDSAMYFCASRDSTPVEQYFGPGTRLTVT.

The chain couples TRBV7-2 to TRBJ2-5; 13 bases fit TRBD2. The CDR3 covers 17 residues. Germline V CDR1 and CDR2: SGHTA, FQGNSA. Trimming at V came to 1 base and at J to 0 bases, leaving 2 bases not matched to a gene. The CDR3 is CASSLGGLAGYQETQYF. CDR3 bases: TGTGCCAGCAGCTTAGGGGGACTAGCGGGATACCAAGAGACCCAGTACTTC.

V usage is TRBV7-2 and J usage is TRBJ1-6, with 7 bases matching TRBD1. Germline V CDR1 and CDR2: SGHTA, FQGNSA. The CDR3 spans 14 residues. The ends lost 6 bases at V and 4 bases at J; junction bases unmatched: 3. The CDR3 DNA is TGTGCCAGCAGTCAACAGGGGTATAATTCACCCCTCCACTTT. Translation: CASSQQGYNSPLHF.